This paragraph covers one T cell receptor beta chain sequence. TCR beta was sequenced from blood CD8+ and CD4+ T cells. Random hexamers were used to reverse transcribe roughly 0.45 to 1 ug of RNA. TCRdb reprocessed the immunoSEQ multiplex PCR reads via MiXCR and lists one record per CDR3 protein. Of over 300,000 distinct CDR3 sequences in the sample, about 91% are singletons; the top ten hold approximately 0.065%. Germline V gene lookup returns CDR1 MNHEY and CDR2 SVGEGT. The V gene lost 5 bases and the J gene lost 6 bases, with 12 bases spanning the gap. This CDR3 contains 13 residues. The data originate from a study of CD8 T cells in Susac syndrome.

The chain combines TRBV6-2 or TRBV6-3 with TRBJ2-3, with D unclear. The sequencing input was CD4+ T cells from PBMCs. The sequence was collected from a human donor with multiple sclerosis. The CDR3 loop reads CASSPPSFDTQYF. The CDR3 DNA reads TGTGCCAGCAGTCCGCCGTCGTTTGATACGCAGTATTTT.